Reported below is one T cell receptor beta chain. Primers included in the PCR were 60 Vbeta and 13 Jbeta primers. Generated by immunoSEQ multiplex PCR, the TCRdb table keeps only in-frame clones and is missing some. The repertoire consists of over 110,000 clones, with 82% occurring once and the leading ten covering approximately 2.3%. The J segment lost 2 bases and the V segment lost 5 bases, leaving 8 bases of the junction unmatched. This CDR3 region has 15 residues. The V gene's germline CDR1 is SGHDN and CDR2 FVKESK. The record originates from a study of cytomegalovirus exposure and HLA in healthy donors. About the research overall: Early on, a data release was issued that held 65 million to 100 million unique TCRs from HLA-typed donors.

This clonotype originated in a male donor in good health and CMV-seronegative. Sequencing was performed on PBMCs. The chain has TRBV14 and TRBJ1-1; 7 bases line up with TRBD1. CDR3 DNA: TGTGCCAGCAGCTATTCGACAGGGATAAACACTGAAGCTTTCTTT. Translation gives CASSYSTGINTEAFF.